This T cell receptor beta chain appears in the sequencing data of a study of identical twins. Study observations and caveats: The presence of invariant MAIT and iNKT cells could partly confound analyses of zero-insertion sequences.

TCRdb reprocessed the 5' RACE reads via MiXCR and lists one record per CDR3 protein. The table has 450,000 or so distinct CDR3 sequences, roughly 24% seen once. This clonotype has just a few counts. What it binds is not known. Separately, the same data were catalogued under a study of T cells expressing NK-cell markers.

Sequenced: CD4+ T cells sorted from blood. This receptor was obtained from a woman aged 18-29 years in good health.

CDR3: CSVEGLAGVGNIQYF. In nucleotides, the CDR3 is TGCAGCGTTGAAGGATTAGCGGGAGTTGGAAACATTCAGTACTTC. The chain is built from TRBV29-1 and TRBJ2-4; 9 nucleotides align to TRBD2. From germline, CDR1 is SQVTM and CDR2 ANQGSEA. V dropped 1 base and J dropped 6; count of bases not matched to a gene: 7. CDR3 length equals 15 residues.